One and the same sample provided the 9 T cell receptor beta chains below, sequenced in a study of beta chain features in type 1 diabetes. Study-wide points: TCRB CDR3s were moderately but significantly shorter in Type 1 diabetes patients in all four CD4+ subsets.

Their antigens remain unidentified. The authors reverse transcribed all of the isolated RNA, so sequencing captured expressed TCRB transcripts. This table comes from immunoSEQ multiplex PCR, and its TCRdb copy is limited to in-frame clones, with some not included. Counted here are about 160,000 clones, 7.8% occurring once; the ten biggest clones make up 0.94%. Sequencing was done on a sample of central memory CD4+ T cells from blood. The origin of the receptors is a woman in her thirties or forties with type 1 diabetes.

This clone turned up a few times. The V gene is TRBV7-9, the J gene TRBJ2-7; 8 nucleotides line up with TRBD2. J gave up 5 bases and V 5 bases, and 11 bases lay outside the gene matches. Germline CDR1 SEHNR, CDR2 FQNEAQ (reference sequence). The CDR3 spans 15 residues. The chain's CDR3 is CASSPRGGLADEQYF. In nucleotides, the CDR3 is TGTGCCAGCAGCCCCCGCGGGGGGCTAGCCGACGAGCAGTACTTC. The whole variable domain, remainder taken from reference TRBV7-9 and TRBJ2-7, is DTGVSQNPRHKITKRGQNVTFRCDPISEHNRLYWYRQTLGQGPEFLTYFQNEAQLEKSRLLSDRFSAERPKGSFSTLEIQRTEQGDSAMYLCASSPRGGLADEQYFGPGTRLTVT.

The rearrangement uses TRBV11-2 and TRBJ1-3; no reliable D call. This CDR3 comprises 15 residues. In germline, CDR1 is SGHAT, CDR2 FQNNGV. V lost 1 base and J 4 bases, leaving 11 bases between the germline ends. The CDR3 nucleotides are TGTGCCAGCAGCTTAGGGCTCGGCGGGGGAAACACCATATATTTT. Protein product: CASSLGLGGGNTIYF.

The chain is built from TRBV9 and TRBJ2-1, with D possibly being TRBD1 (6 bases). Germline lookup yields CDR1 SGDLS and CDR2 YYNGEE. CDR3 length: 18 residues. V dropped 0 bases and J dropped 0 bases, with 16 bases sitting between them. CDR3 loop: CASSVGGVGGGSYNEQFF. The CDR3 nucleotides read TGTGCCAGCAGCGTAGGTGGGGTTGGGGGCGGCTCCTACAATGAGCAGTTCTTC.

The sample holds a few counts of this clone. V usage is TRBV9 and J usage is TRBJ2-3; 9 nucleotides match TRBD1. V gave up 4 bases and J gave up 3 bases; unmatched junction bases: 9. In germline, CDR1 is SGDLS, CDR2 YYNGEE. CDR3 length equals 16 residues. CDR3 sequence: CASSPRTGVGTDTQYF. The DNA of the CDR3 is TGTGCCAGCAGCCCTCGGACAGGGGTGGGGACAGATACGCAGTATTTT.

A few counts support this clone. The chain combines TRBV11-3 with TRBJ2-3; 11 nucleotides line up with TRBD1. The CDR3 runs to 14 residues. J lost 5 bases, V lost 5 bases, and 3 bases had no gene match. Germline V gene lookup returns CDR1 SGHNT and CDR2 YENEEA. CDR3 in amino acids: CASSAGQGVDTQYF. CDR3 in DNA: TGTGCCAGCAGCGCGGGACAGGGGGTAGATACGCAGTATTTT.

This clone was seen more than once but under ten times. The junction departs from germline at one end; a sequencing error may be responsible. For the CDR3, the DNA is TGTGCCAGCTCTCCACCCGGGACAGGGGACTTTTCACCCCTCCACTTT. Translating gives CASSPPGTGDFSPLHF. V and J are TRBV18 and TRBJ1-6; 10 positions match TRBD1. The CDR3 has 16 amino acids. Germline V gives CDR1 KGHSH, CDR2 LQKENI.

This clone was seen only a few times. The V gene is TRBV5-6, the J gene TRBJ2-5; a possible D gene is TRBD1 (6 bases). This CDR3 is 13 amino acids long. V dropped 4 bases and J dropped 2 bases, with 9 bases sitting between them. Germline V gene sequence: CDR1 SGHDT, CDR2 YYEEEE. CDR3 loop: CASSARGQETQYF. The CDR3 DNA reads as TGTGCCAGCAGCGCGAGGGGGCAAGAGACCCAGTACTTC.

This clone showed up many times. The chain couples TRBV30 to TRBJ1-5; 11 nucleotides line up with TRBD1. The CDR3 is 15 residues long. Germline trimming cut 7 bases from V and 2 bases from J; bases unmatched to any gene: 7. Germline loops: CDR1 GTSNPN, CDR2 SVGIG (reference sequence). The chain's CDR3 is CAFRTGGAGNQPQHF. The CDR3 coding sequence is TGTGCCTTCCGGACAGGGGGCGCCGGCAATCAGCCCCAGCATTTT. Full variable domain (remainder filled in from reference TRBV30 and TRBJ1-5): SQTIHQWPATLVQPVGSPLSLECTVEGTSNPNLYWYRQAAGRGLQLLFYSVGIGQISSEVPQNLSASRPQDRQFILSSKKLLLSDSGFYLCAFRTGGAGNQPQHFGDGTRLSIL.

The chain couples TRBV6-6 to TRBJ2-5, with D possibly TRBD2 on 6 matching bases. From germline, CDR1 is MNHNY and CDR2 SVGAGI (reference sequence). The CDR3 totals 16 residues. Trimming took off 7 bases at V and 2 bases at J, with 20 bases between the two ends. The chain's CDR3 is CASIPGRGPNQETQYF. For the CDR3, the DNA is TGTGCCAGCATCCCGGGGCGGGGTCCGAATCAAGAGACCCAGTACTTC.